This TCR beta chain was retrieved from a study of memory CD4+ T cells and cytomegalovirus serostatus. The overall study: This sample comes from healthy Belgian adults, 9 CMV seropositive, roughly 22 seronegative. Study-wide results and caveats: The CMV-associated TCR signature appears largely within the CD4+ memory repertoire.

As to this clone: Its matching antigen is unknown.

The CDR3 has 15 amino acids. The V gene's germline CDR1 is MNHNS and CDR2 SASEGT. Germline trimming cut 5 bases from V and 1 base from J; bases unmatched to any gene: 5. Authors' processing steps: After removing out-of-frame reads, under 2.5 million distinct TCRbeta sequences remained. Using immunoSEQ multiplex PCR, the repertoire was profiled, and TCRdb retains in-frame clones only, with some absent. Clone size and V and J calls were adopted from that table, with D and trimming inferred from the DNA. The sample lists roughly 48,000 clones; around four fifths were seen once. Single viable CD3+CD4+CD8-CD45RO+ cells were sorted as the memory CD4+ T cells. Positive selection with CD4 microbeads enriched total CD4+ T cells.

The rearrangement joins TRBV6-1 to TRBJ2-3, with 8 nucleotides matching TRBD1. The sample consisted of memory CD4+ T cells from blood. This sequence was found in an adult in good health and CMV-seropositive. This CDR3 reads CASSRQGLGTDTQYF. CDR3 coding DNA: TGTGCCAGCAGTAGACAGGGGCTAGGCACAGATACGCAGTATTTT.